A selection of T cell receptor beta chains follows, all from one sample in a study of blood T cell repertoires in COVID-19. Clones were read by immunoSEQ multiplex PCR, and TCRdb kept only the in-frame ones, dropping some. The sample contains 110,000 or so clones, around 84% of which appear only once. The specimen was peripheral blood. Source of these receptors: a man in his forties with acute or convalescent COVID-19. Both conserved end residues are part of each CDR3. D genes are given only for firm matches. Clone size appears in some rows only: once, few, many, or a class for an expanded clone.

J: TRBJ1-5
length: 16
V: TRBV7-8
D: .
size: .
DNA: TGTGCCAGCAGCTTAGTTGGGCTGACAGGAGAACAGCCCCAGCATTTT
CDR3: CASSLVGLTGEQPQHF

J: TRBJ1-5
length: 17
V: TRBV24-1
D: TRBD1
size: .
DNA: TGTGCCACCAGTGATTCTCCGGACAGGGATAGCAATCAGCCCCAGCATTTT
CDR3: CATSDSPDRDSNQPQHF

J: TRBJ1-1
length: 16
V: TRBV9
D: TRBD1
size: .
DNA: TGTGCCAGCAGCTCAACGACCGACAGGGAAAACACTGAAGCTTTCTTT
CDR3: CASSSTTDRENTEAFF

J: TRBJ1-1
length: 15
V: TRBV9
D: TRBD1
size: .
DNA: TGTGCCAGCAGCGTAGACCAGGGGGCGAACACTGAAGCTTTCTTT
CDR3: CASSVDQGANTEAFF

J: TRBJ1-2
length: 13
V: TRBV19
D: .
size: .
DNA: TGTGCCAGTAGTGCCACAGGGAGGGCTGGCTACACCTTC
CDR3: CASSATGRAGYTF

J: TRBJ2-3
length: 16
V: TRBV7-9
D: TRBD1
size: .
DNA: TGTGCCAGCAGCCCGACCTCCGGGACAGGGTTAGATACGCAGTATTTT
CDR3: CASSPTSGTGLDTQYF

J: TRBJ2-5
length: 13
V: TRBV3-1/TRBV3-2
D: TRBD2
size: few
DNA: TGTGCCAGCAGCCGGACTAGGATGGAGACCCAGTACTTC
CDR3: CASSRTRMETQYF

J: TRBJ1-1
length: 15
V: TRBV6-5
D: .
size: .
DNA: TGTGCCAGCAGACCCGGAGGGGACGGGAACACTGAAGCTTTCTTT
CDR3: CASRPGGDGNTEAFF

J: TRBJ2-3
length: 15
V: TRBV5-8
D: .
size: .
DNA: TGTGCCAGCAGCTTGCAGGCTAGCCCCACAGATACGCAGTATTTT
CDR3: CASSLQASPTDTQYF

J: TRBJ1-4
length: 14
V: TRBV5-4
D: .
size: .
DNA: TGTGCCAGCAGCTCGCAACAGGGAAGCGAAAAACTGTTTTTT
CDR3: CASSSQQGSEKLFF

J: TRBJ2-3
length: 14
V: TRBV24-1
D: .
size: .
DNA: TGTGCCACCAGTGACCCCTTCGATAGTTCTACGCAGTATTTT
CDR3: CATSDPFDSSTQYF

J: TRBJ1-2
length: 12
V: TRBV5-4
D: .
size: .
DNA: TGTGCCAGCAGCGGGGCCTTCTATGGCTACACCTTC
CDR3: CASSGAFYGYTF

J: TRBJ2-7
length: 16
V: TRBV4-1
D: .
size: .
DNA: TGCGCCAGCAGCCAAGATCGGGGGACCGAATTCTACGAGCAGTACTTC
CDR3: CASSQDRGTEFYEQYF

J: TRBJ1-4
length: 15
V: TRBV18
D: TRBD1
size: .
DNA: TGTGCCAGCTCTGAACAGGGGGGACTTAATGAAAAACTGTTTTTT
CDR3: CASSEQGGLNEKLFF

J: TRBJ1-2
length: 18
V: TRBV9
D: TRBD1
size: .
DNA: TGTGCCAGCAGCCCACCGAAGAACCGACAGGGGCCCAACTATGGCTACACCTTC
CDR3: CASSPPKNRQGPNYGYTF

J: TRBJ1-2
length: 16
V: TRBV7-2
D: .
size: few
DNA: TGTGCCAGCAGCTTAATTCTGGACAGACTCAACTATGGCTACACCTTC
CDR3: CASSLILDRLNYGYTF

J: TRBJ2-7
length: 11
V: TRBV5-4
D: .
size: .
DNA: TGTGCCAGCAGCTCCAACTACGAGCAGTACTTC
CDR3: CASSSNYEQYF

J: TRBJ1-1
length: 12
V: TRBV12-3/TRBV12-4
D: .
size: .
DNA: TGTGCCAGCAGTTTTCTTCCGGGGGAGGCTTTCTTT
CDR3: CASSFLPGEAFF

J: TRBJ2-7
length: 14
V: TRBV5-4
D: .
size: .
DNA: TGTGCCAGCAGTTCTGCCGGGACTCCCCACGAGCAGTACTTC
CDR3: CASSSAGTPHEQYF

J: TRBJ2-1
length: 14
V: TRBV7-3
D: TRBD1
size: .
DNA: TGTGCCAGCAGCCGAACAGGGGCATACAATGAGCAGTTCTTC
CDR3: CASSRTGAYNEQFF

J: TRBJ2-5
length: 14
V: TRBV9
D: .
size: once
DNA: TGTGCCAGCAGCGTAGCTACTGCGGGGGAGACCCAGTACTTC
CDR3: CASSVATAGETQYF

J: TRBJ2-7
length: 14
V: TRBV5-6
D: TRBD1
size: .
DNA: TGTGCCAGCAGGCAAACAGGGGGTTCCTACGAGCAGTACTTC
CDR3: CASRQTGGSYEQYF

J: TRBJ2-3
length: 14
V: TRBV4-1
D: .
size: .
DNA: TGCGCCAGCAGCCAGACACTTAGCACAGATACGCAGTATTTT
CDR3: CASSQTLSTDTQYF

J: TRBJ2-1
length: 15
V: TRBV7-9
D: TRBD2
size: .
DNA: TGTGCCAGCAGCCCCCGACTAGCGGGGGACAATGAGCAGTTCTTC
CDR3: CASSPRLAGDNEQFF

J: TRBJ2-1
length: 15
V: TRBV7-3
D: TRBD2
size: .
DNA: TGTGCCAGCAGCTCTACTAGCGGGGGCGTCAATGAGCAGTTCTTC
CDR3: CASSSTSGGVNEQFF

J: TRBJ2-5
length: 15
V: TRBV24-1
D: TRBD1
size: few
DNA: TGTGCCACCAGTGGTAGACAGGGGTGGCAAGAGACCCAGTACTTC
CDR3: CATSGRQGWQETQYF

J: TRBJ2-3
length: 15
V: TRBV27
D: TRBD1
size: .
DNA: TGTGCCAGCAGTTTATCGGGACAGGGCACAGATACGCAGTATTTT
CDR3: CASSLSGQGTDTQYF

J: TRBJ1-3
length: 14
V: TRBV19
D: .
size: .
DNA: TGTGCCAGTAATACAGGGTATGGTGTGAACACCATATATTTT
CDR3: CASNTGYGVNTIYF

J: TRBJ1-6
length: 15
V: TRBV5-5
D: TRBD1
size: once
DNA: TGTGCCAGCAGCTTGGCAGGACAGGCCCACTCACCCCTCCACTTT
CDR3: CASSLAGQAHSPLHF

J: TRBJ2-2
length: 17
V: TRBV24-1
D: TRBD2
size: .
DNA: TGTGCCACCAGTGATCCTGGACTAGCGGGGGGATCCGGGGAGCTGTTTTTT
CDR3: CATSDPGLAGGSGELFF

J: TRBJ2-7
length: 16
V: TRBV19
D: TRBD2
size: .
DNA: TGTGCCAGTAGTATGAATATAGCGGGGTCTCGTGGGGAGCAGTACTTC
CDR3: CASSMNIAGSRGEQYF

J: TRBJ1-4
length: 17
V: TRBV29-1
D: TRBD1
size: .
DNA: TGCAGCGTCCCCGATTGGGACAGGGAGGGCCCTAATGAAAAACTGTTTTTT
CDR3: CSVPDWDREGPNEKLFF

J: TRBJ1-1
length: 19
V: TRBV30
D: TRBD1
size: .
DNA: TGTGCCTGGAGTGTGGCTCCTTGGACAGGGGAGGGTATGAACACTGAAGCTTTCTTT
CDR3: CAWSVAPWTGEGMNTEAFF